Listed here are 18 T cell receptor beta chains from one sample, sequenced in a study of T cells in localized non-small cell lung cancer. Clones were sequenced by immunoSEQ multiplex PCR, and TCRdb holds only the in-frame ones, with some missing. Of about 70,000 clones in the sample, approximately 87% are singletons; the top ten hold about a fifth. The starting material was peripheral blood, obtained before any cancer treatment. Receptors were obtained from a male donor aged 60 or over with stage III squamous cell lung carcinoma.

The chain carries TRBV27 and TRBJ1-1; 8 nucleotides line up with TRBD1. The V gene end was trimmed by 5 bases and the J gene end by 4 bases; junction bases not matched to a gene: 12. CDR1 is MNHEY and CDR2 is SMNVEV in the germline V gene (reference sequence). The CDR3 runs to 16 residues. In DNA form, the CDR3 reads TGTGCCAGCAGTCCCATTAGGACAGGGCTGGGCACTGAAGCTTTCTTT. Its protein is CASSPIRTGLGTEAFF.

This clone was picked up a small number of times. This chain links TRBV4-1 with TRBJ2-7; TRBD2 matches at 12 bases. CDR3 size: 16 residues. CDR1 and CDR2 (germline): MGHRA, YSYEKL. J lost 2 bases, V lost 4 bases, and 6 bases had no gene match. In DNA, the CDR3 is TGCGCCAGCAGCCTCGGGCGACTAGCGGGGGCCTACGAGCAGTACTTC. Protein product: CASSLGRLAGAYEQYF.

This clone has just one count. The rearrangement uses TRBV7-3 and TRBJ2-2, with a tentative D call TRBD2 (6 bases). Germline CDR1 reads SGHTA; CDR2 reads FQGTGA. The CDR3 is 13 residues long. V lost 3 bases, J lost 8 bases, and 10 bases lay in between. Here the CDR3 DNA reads TGTGCCAGCAGCTTTGGAGGGAAGGGGGAGCTGTTTTTT. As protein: CASSFGGKGELFF.

DNA of the CDR3: TGTGCCAGCAGACTCGGTCCGGACAGGGGGCAGCCCCAGCATTTT. Translating gives CASRLGPDRGQPQHF. The V gene is TRBV6-1, the J gene TRBJ1-5; 10 nucleotides line up with TRBD1. Germline CDR1 is MNHNS and CDR2 is SASEGT. The trim removed 6 bases at V and 7 bases at J, leaving 9 bases unmatched. The CDR3 is 15 residues long.

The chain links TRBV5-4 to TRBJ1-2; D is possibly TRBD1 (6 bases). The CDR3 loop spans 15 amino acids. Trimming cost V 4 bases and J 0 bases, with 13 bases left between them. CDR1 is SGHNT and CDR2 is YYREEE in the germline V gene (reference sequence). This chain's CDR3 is CASSRVQGANYGYTF. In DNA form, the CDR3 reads TGTGCCAGCAGCAGAGTACAGGGAGCTAACTATGGCTACACCTTC. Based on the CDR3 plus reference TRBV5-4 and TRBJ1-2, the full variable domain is ETGVTQSPTHLIKTRGQQVTLRCSSQSGHNTVSWYQQALGQGPQFIFQYYREEENGRGNFPPRFSGLQFPNYSSELNVNALELDDSALYLCASSRVQGANYGYTFGSGTRLTVV.

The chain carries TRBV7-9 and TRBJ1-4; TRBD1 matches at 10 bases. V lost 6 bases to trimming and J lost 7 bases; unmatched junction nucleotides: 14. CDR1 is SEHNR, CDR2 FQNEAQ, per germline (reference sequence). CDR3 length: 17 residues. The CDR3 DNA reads TGTGCCAGCAGTCATAACCGGGACAGGGGATTCGTTGAAAAACTGTTTTTT. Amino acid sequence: CASSHNRDRGFVEKLFF.

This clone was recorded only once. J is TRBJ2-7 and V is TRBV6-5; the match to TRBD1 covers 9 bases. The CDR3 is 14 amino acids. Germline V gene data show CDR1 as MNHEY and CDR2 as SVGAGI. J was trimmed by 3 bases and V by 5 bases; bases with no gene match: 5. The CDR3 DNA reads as TGTGCCAGCAGTCTCCGGGACAGGGTCTACGAGCAGTACTTC. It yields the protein CASSLRDRVYEQYF.

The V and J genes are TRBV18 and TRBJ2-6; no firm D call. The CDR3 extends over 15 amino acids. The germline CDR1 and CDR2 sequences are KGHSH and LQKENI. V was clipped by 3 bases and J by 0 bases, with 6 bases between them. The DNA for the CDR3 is TGTGCCAGCTCACCGCTGGGCTCTGGGGCCAACGTCCTGACTTTC. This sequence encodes CASSPLGSGANVLTF. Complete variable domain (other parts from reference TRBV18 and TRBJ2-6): NAGVMQNPRHLVRRRGQEARLRCSPMKGHSHVYWYRQLPEEGLKFMVYLQKENIIDESGMPKERFSAEFPKEGPSILRIQQVVRGDSAAYFCASSPLGSGANVLTFGAGSRLTVL.

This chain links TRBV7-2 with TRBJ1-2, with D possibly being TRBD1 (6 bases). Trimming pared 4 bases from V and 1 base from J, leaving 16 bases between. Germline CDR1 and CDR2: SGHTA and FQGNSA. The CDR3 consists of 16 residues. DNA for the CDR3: TGTGCCAGCAGCTCCCCTCCGGGACACCGTAACTATGGCTACACCTTC. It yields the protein CASSSPPGHRNYGYTF. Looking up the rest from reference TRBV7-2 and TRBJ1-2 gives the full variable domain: GAGVSQSPSNKVTEKGKDVELRCDPISGHTALYWYRQSLGQGLEFLIYFQGNSAPDKSGLPSDRFSAERTGGSVSTLTIQRTQQEDSAVYLCASSSPPGHRNYGYTFGSGTRLTVV.

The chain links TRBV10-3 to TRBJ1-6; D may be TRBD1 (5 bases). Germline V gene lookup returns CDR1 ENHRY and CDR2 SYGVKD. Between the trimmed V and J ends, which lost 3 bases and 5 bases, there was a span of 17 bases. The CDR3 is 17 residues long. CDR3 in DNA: TGTGCCATCAGTGAAGGCCCCCCAGGGAGAGATAATTCACCCCTCCACTTT. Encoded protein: CAISEGPPGRDNSPLHF.

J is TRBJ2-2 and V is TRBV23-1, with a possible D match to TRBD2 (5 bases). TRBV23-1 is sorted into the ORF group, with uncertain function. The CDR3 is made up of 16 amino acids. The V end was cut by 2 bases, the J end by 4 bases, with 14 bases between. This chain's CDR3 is CASSQRPRAGTGELFF. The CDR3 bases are TGCGCCAGCAGTCAACGCCCCCGGGCGGGCACCGGGGAGCTGTTTTTT.

In nucleotides, the CDR3 is TGTGCCAGCAGCTTTGTTGTGGGGACCCAGTACTTC. Translating it yields CASSFVVGTQYF. V gene TRBV11-2 combines with J gene TRBJ2-5; D is undetermined. Trimming stripped 3 bases from V and 7 bases from J, with 9 bases between. This CDR3 comprises 12 residues. Germline V gene sequence: CDR1 SGHAT, CDR2 FQNNGV. The whole variable domain, filled in from reference TRBV11-2 and TRBJ2-5, reads EAGVAQSPRYKIIEKRQSVAFWCNPISGHATLYWYQQILGQGPKLLIQFQNNGVVDDSQLPKDRFSAERLKGVDSTLKIQPAKLEDSAVYLCASSFVVGTQYFGPGTRLLVL.

CDR3 amino acids: CASSGGGSGNTIYF. The CDR3 DNA is TGTGCCAGTAGTGGTGGGGGCTCTGGAAACACCATATATTTT. The chain joins TRBV19 to TRBJ1-3, with a possible D match to TRBD1 (5 bases). CDR3 length: 14 amino acids. Germline V gives CDR1 LNHDA, CDR2 SQIVND (reference sequence). V was trimmed by 5 bases and J by 0 bases, leaving 8 bases between them.

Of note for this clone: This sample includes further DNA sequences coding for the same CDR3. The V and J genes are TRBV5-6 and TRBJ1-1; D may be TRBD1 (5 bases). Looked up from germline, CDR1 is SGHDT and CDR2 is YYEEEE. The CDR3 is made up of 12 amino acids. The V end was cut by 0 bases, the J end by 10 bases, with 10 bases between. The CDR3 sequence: CASSLALGGAFF. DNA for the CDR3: TGTGCCAGCAGCTTGGCTCTGGGGGGAGCTTTCTTT.

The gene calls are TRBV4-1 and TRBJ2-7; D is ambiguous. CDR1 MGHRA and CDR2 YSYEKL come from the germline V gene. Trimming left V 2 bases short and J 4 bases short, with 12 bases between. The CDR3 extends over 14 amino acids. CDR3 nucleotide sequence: TGCGCCAGCAGCCAACCGAGATGGGTTTACGAGCAGTACGTC. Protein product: CASSQPRWVYEQYV.

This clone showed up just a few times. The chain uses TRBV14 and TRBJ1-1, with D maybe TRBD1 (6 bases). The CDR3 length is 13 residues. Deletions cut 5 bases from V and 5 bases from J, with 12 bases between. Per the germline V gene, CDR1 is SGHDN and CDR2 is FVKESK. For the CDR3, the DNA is TGTGCCAGCAGCAGGCAGGGGCGTACTGAAGCTTTCTTT. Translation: CASSRQGRTEAFF. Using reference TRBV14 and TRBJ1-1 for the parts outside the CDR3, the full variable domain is EAGVTQFPSHSVIEKGQTVTLRCDPISGHDNLYWYRRVMGKEIKFLLHFVKESKQDESGMPNNRFLAERTGGTYSTLKVQPAELEDSGVYFCASSRQGRTEAFFGQGTRLTVV.

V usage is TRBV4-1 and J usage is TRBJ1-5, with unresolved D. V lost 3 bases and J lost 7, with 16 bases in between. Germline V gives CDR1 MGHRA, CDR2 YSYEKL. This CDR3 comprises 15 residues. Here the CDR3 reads CASSQQEKGGQPQHF. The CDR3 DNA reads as TGCGCCAGCAGCCAGCAGGAGAAGGGAGGCCAGCCCCAGCATTTT.

This CDR3 is CASSLQINGEQFF. In DNA form, the CDR3 reads TGCGCCAGCAGCTTGCAGATCAATGGTGAGCAGTTCTTC. The chain combines TRBV5-1 with TRBJ2-1; D remains unclear. V lost 1 base to trimming and J lost 9 bases, with 11 bases between them. Germline CDR1 is SGHRS and CDR2 is YFSETQ. This CDR3 has 13 amino acids.